The subject of this entry is one T cell receptor (beta chain). CDR3 length: 15 amino acids. Trimming at V came to 6 bases and at J to 4 bases, leaving 8 bases not matched to a gene. CDR1 and CDR2 (germline): MNHEY, SVGEGT. In the source study's methods: Amplifying reference gene primers gave estimates of nucleated cell counts. Repertoires were generated with immunoSEQ multiplex PCR, while TCRdb's copy carries only in-frame clones and drops some. That table supplies the V and J calls and clone size; D and trimming were determined from the DNA. The table has roughly 220,000 clones, less than 90% seen once; the top ten hold approximately 5%. The data belong to a study of blood T cell repertoires in COVID-19. Study at large: The origin of the acute and convalescent COVID-19 samples was the United States, Italy and Spain. Sample material is recorded as cDNA or gDNA derived from T cells, B-cell-depleted T cells, or PBMCs.

The chain joins TRBV6-2 or TRBV6-3 to TRBJ2-2; 7 positions agree with TRBD1. Sequencing used peripheral blood. This receptor was identified in an older woman who had recovered from COVID-19. This CDR3 is CASSRPGTVTGELFF. CDR3 coding DNA: TGTGCCAGCAGCCGTCCGGGGACAGTCACCGGGGAGCTGTTTTTT.